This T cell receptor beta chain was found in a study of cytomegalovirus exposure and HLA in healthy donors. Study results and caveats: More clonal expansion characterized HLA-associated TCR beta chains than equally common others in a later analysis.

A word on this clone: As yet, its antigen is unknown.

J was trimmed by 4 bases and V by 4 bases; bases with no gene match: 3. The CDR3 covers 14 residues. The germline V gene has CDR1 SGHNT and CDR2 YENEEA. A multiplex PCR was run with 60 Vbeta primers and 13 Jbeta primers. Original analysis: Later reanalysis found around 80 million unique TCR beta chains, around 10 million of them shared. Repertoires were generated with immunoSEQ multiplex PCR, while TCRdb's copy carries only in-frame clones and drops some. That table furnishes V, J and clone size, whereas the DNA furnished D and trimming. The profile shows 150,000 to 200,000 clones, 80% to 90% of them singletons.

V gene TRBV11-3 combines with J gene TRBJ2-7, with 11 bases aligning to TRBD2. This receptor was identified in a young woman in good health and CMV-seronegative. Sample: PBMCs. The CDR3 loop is CASSSRLAGYEQYF. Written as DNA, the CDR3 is TGTGCCAGCAGCTCCCGACTAGCGGGATACGAGCAGTACTTC.